This T cell receptor (beta chain) appears in the sequencing data of a study of glioma-infiltrating T cells after dendritic cell vaccination (dated by TCRdb to between 2015 and 2016). Regarding the research as a whole: Of the approximately 15 glioblastoma patients in the cohort, all drawn from Phase I and II dendritic cell vaccination trials, 9 were newly diagnosed and 6 had recurrent disease. To make the vaccine, monocyte-derived dendritic cells were cultured for six to eight days with IL-4 and GM-CSF and then pulsed overnight with autologous tumor lysate. Survival after dendritic cell vaccination was correlated with TCR sequencing metrics, including TIL content and tumor-blood repertoire overlap. Patients received autologous tumor lysate-pulsed dendritic cell vaccination between about 2003 and 2013. Each patient got three intradermal injections of the dendritic cell vaccine, spaced at biweekly intervals, in the arm below the axilla. In glioblastoma patients vaccinated with dendritic cells, deep sequencing of TCR beta CDR3 regions served to measure tumor-infiltrating lymphocyte content and to compare repertoires between tumor and blood. The research as a whole found: The cohort was small and heterogeneous, only a few patients had full blood and tumor sets, and even fewer had initial-recurrent tumor pairs. No direct relationship between TCR clonality and survival was found, suggesting that a diverse polyclonal response may matter. Longer time to progression and overall survival after dendritic cell vaccination were predicted by higher estimated pretreatment TIL content. The three-group TCR overlap response model was described as speculative and requiring prospective validation.

With regard to this clone: This receptor's antigen is unknown. No quality values exist for individual bases; no much larger clone is one base distant.

Using the immunoSEQ assay, TCRB CDR3 regions were amplified from 2 micrograms of genomic DNA, or from all available DNA when less than that was on hand. Multiplex PCR used 60 forward primers for TCR V beta segments and 13 reverse primers for J beta segments. To estimate the number of reads per starting template, synthetic control templates were added to each sample at limiting dilution. The Illumina HiSeq System generated 87 bp sequencing reads. For the original study's pipeline: PCR and sequencing errors were removed by a nearest neighbor algorithm that merged closely related sequences. TCR overlap was defined as the percentage of unique tumor TCR beta sequences that were also found in the peripheral blood of the same patient. Not all clones reach the TCRdb copy of this immuneACCESS table, which keeps in-frame sequences only. Checked studies attribute under half of the gap to unresolved V genes and leave the rest unexplained. V, J and clone size derive from that table, while D and trimming were established from the DNA sequence. This sample has more than 60,000 clones in its table, and approximately 85% of those were observed once. The ten largest clones add up to more than 8% of the sample.

Patients were selected for having adequate residual fresh-frozen tumor tissue and more than two years of available survival data. None of the glioblastoma patients carried an isocitrate dehydrogenase mutation, although molecular status otherwise varied. PBMC were collected before vaccination, two weeks after the third vaccination, and at tumor progression if progression occurred. Genomic DNA was extracted with the Qiagen DNeasy Blood extraction Kit. Looking up the germline V gene yields CDR1 SGHNT and CDR2 YENEEA. From its cysteine to its phenylalanine, the CDR3 spans 15 amino acids. Only CDR3 DNA remains: 45 bases, in frame from the first base. The junction shows trimming of 1 base on V and 5 bases on J, plus 11 bases between the germline ends.

The chain is encoded by TRBV11-3 joined to TRBJ2-2; D gene: possibly TRBD1, on 6 matching bases. The specimen comprised blood, sampled before dendritic cell vaccination. This receptor was taken from a human donor with glioblastoma. The CDR3 reads CASSLGRQGTGELFF. The nucleotides are TGTGCCAGCAGCTTAGGACGTCAGGGGACCGGGGAGCTGTTTTTT.